A selection of T cell receptor beta chains follows, all from one sample in a study of blood T cell repertoires in COVID-19. TCRdb's table, derived via immunoSEQ multiplex PCR, lists solely in-frame clones and lacks some. The sample lists approximately 49,000 clones, roughly 90% occurring once. The specimen was peripheral blood. These receptors were obtained from a man aged 50-60 years with active COVID-19. The CDR3 runs from the conserved cysteine through the conserved F or W. A D gene is named only where the DNA matches it firmly. Some rows have no size entry. The others give once, few or many, or a class for an expanded clone.

clone_size: NA
v_call: TRBV12-5
j_call: TRBJ2-5
d_call: NA
cdr3_aa: CASGWAGVQETQYF
cdr3_nt: TGTGCTAGTGGTTGGGCAGGGGTACAAGAGACCCAGTACTTC

clone_size: NA
v_call: TRBV5-6
j_call: TRBJ1-6
d_call: TRBD1
cdr3_aa: CASSWPGGSPLHF
cdr3_nt: TGTGCCAGCAGCTGGCCAGGGGGTTCACCCCTCCACTTT

clone_size: NA
v_call: TRBV11-3
j_call: TRBJ1-2
d_call: TRBD1
cdr3_aa: CASSLGPGQGGGYTF
cdr3_nt: TGTGCCAGCAGCTTAGGCCCGGGACAGGGAGGAGGCTACACCTTC

clone_size: NA
v_call: TRBV29-1
j_call: TRBJ2-7
d_call: NA
cdr3_aa: CSVVGRGQFSSYEQYF
cdr3_nt: TGCAGCGTTGTGGGTCGTGGACAGTTTTCCTCGTACGAGCAGTACTTC

clone_size: NA
v_call: TRBV29-1
j_call: TRBJ1-1
d_call: NA
cdr3_aa: CSVVTGSDTEAFF
cdr3_nt: TGCAGCGTTGTAACAGGTTCGGACACTGAAGCTTTCTTT

clone_size: medium-sized
v_call: TRBV11-2
j_call: TRBJ2-3
d_call: TRBD2
cdr3_aa: CASRPTSGRSHTQYF
cdr3_nt: TGTGCCAGCAGACCAACTAGCGGGAGGTCACATACGCAGTATTTT

clone_size: NA
v_call: TRBV5-1
j_call: TRBJ1-4
d_call: TRBD1
cdr3_aa: CASSFLTGAEKLFF
cdr3_nt: TGCGCCAGCAGCTTCTTAACAGGGGCTGAAAAACTGTTTTTT

clone_size: NA
v_call: TRBV6-2/TRBV6-3
j_call: TRBJ1-5
d_call: NA
cdr3_aa: CASSYGRRYNQPQHF
cdr3_nt: TGTGCCAGCAGTTACGGGCGCAGGTACAATCAGCCCCAGCATTTT

clone_size: NA
v_call: TRBV19
j_call: TRBJ2-2
d_call: TRBD2
cdr3_aa: CASSIDPSGSGGALRELFF
cdr3_nt: TGTGCCAGTAGTATAGATCCGTCGGGGAGCGGGGGGGCCCTACGGGAGCTGTTTTTT

clone_size: NA
v_call: TRBV9
j_call: TRBJ1-6
d_call: TRBD1
cdr3_aa: CASSVEGTALRPLHF
cdr3_nt: TGTGCCAGCAGCGTAGAGGGGACAGCTCTTCGACCCCTCCACTTT

clone_size: NA
v_call: TRBV6-6
j_call: TRBJ1-3
d_call: TRBD1
cdr3_aa: CASSTQGKPGNTIYF
cdr3_nt: TGTGCCAGCAGTACACAGGGGAAACCAGGAAACACCATATATTTT

clone_size: NA
v_call: TRBV27
j_call: TRBJ2-1
d_call: NA
cdr3_aa: CASSLTAGSQFF
cdr3_nt: TGTGCCAGCAGTTTAACGGCGGGGTCGCAGTTCTTC

clone_size: NA
v_call: TRBV20-1
j_call: TRBJ1-2
d_call: TRBD1
cdr3_aa: CSASLGTATNYGYTF
cdr3_nt: TGCAGTGCTAGTTTAGGGACAGCTACTAACTATGGCTACACCTTC

clone_size: once
v_call: TRBV7-2
j_call: TRBJ1-1
d_call: NA
cdr3_aa: CASSLRTSRSVNTEAFF
cdr3_nt: TGTGCCAGCAGCTTACGCACGTCACGGTCGGTGAACACTGAAGCTTTCTTT

clone_size: NA
v_call: TRBV5-4
j_call: TRBJ2-2
d_call: TRBD2
cdr3_aa: CASSPPGLAGGPGELFF
cdr3_nt: TGTGCCAGCAGCCCCCCTGGACTAGCGGGAGGACCCGGGGAGCTGTTTTTT

clone_size: NA
v_call: TRBV9
j_call: TRBJ1-4
d_call: TRBD1
cdr3_aa: CASSGTGTGVEKLFF
cdr3_nt: TGTGCCAGCAGCGGGACCGGGACAGGGGTTGAAAAACTGTTTTTT

clone_size: NA
v_call: TRBV7-2
j_call: TRBJ1-1
d_call: NA
cdr3_aa: CASSLTSTAKGTEAFF
cdr3_nt: TGTGCCAGCAGCCTCACCTCGACAGCCAAGGGCACTGAAGCTTTCTTT

clone_size: NA
v_call: TRBV11-2
j_call: TRBJ2-5
d_call: TRBD2
cdr3_aa: CASSSGLAGGPTTQYF
cdr3_nt: TGTGCCAGCAGCTCTGGACTAGCGGGGGGGCCGACGACCCAGTACTTC

clone_size: NA
v_call: TRBV27
j_call: TRBJ2-1
d_call: NA
cdr3_aa: CASSSYDEQFF
cdr3_nt: TGTGCCAGCAGTTCGTATGATGAGCAGTTCTTC

clone_size: NA
v_call: TRBV6-5
j_call: TRBJ2-2
d_call: TRBD1
cdr3_aa: CASRDRGRATGELFF
cdr3_nt: TGTGCCAGCAGGGACAGGGGGCGGGCCACCGGGGAGCTGTTTTTT

clone_size: NA
v_call: TRBV6-2/TRBV6-3
j_call: TRBJ1-5
d_call: NA
cdr3_aa: CASSPGQRLNQPQHF
cdr3_nt: TGTGCCAGCAGTCCCGGACAGCGGCTAAATCAGCCCCAGCATTTT

clone_size: NA
v_call: TRBV2
j_call: TRBJ2-5
d_call: NA
cdr3_aa: CASSEGTLQETQYF
cdr3_nt: TGTGCCAGCAGTGAAGGAACTCTCCAAGAGACCCAGTACTTC

clone_size: few
v_call: TRBV2
j_call: TRBJ1-4
d_call: NA
cdr3_aa: CASSERLNEKLFF
cdr3_nt: TGTGCCAGCAGTGAGCGGCTTAATGAAAAACTGTTTTTT

clone_size: NA
v_call: TRBV7-2
j_call: TRBJ2-7
d_call: NA
cdr3_aa: CASSLAKAGTGEQYF
cdr3_nt: TGTGCCAGCAGCTTAGCTAAAGCAGGTACAGGCGAGCAGTACTTC

clone_size: NA
v_call: TRBV6-6
j_call: TRBJ1-5
d_call: NA
cdr3_aa: CASSPWKQDTSPPQHF
cdr3_nt: TGTGCCAGCAGTCCCTGGAAACAGGACACCTCTCCCCCCCAGCATTTT